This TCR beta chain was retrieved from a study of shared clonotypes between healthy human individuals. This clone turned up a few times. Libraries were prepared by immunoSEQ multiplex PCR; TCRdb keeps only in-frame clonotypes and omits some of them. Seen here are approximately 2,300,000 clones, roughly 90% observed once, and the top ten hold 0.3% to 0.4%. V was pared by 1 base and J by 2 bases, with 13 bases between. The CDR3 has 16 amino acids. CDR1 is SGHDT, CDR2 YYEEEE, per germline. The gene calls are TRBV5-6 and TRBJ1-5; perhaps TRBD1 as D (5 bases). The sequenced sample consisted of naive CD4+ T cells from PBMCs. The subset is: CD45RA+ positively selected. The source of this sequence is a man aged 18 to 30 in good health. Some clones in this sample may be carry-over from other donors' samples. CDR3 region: CASSLLGREGNQPQHF. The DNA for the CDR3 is TGTGCCAGCAGCTTGTTGGGCAGGGAGGGCAATCAGCCCCAGCATTTT.